This paragraph covers one TCR beta chain sequence. Its antigen remains unidentified. Trimming pared 5 bases from V and 3 bases from J, leaving 17 bases between. Germline values: CDR1 SGHVS, CDR2 FQNEAQ. The CDR3 length is 16 residues. With the Oncomine TCR Beta short-read assay, DNA from cultured CD4+ T cells was sequenced. After culture, CD4+ T cells served as the source for genomic DNA extraction. One entry per CDR3 protein, called by TCRdb with MiXCR from the PCR reads. Found here are 9,000 to 15,000 distinct CDR3 sequences, over 55% of them singletons; the top ten hold less than 15%. The sample comes from a study of vaccination and CD4 T cells after COVID-19. At the level of the study: With nine mild cases and one severe, convalescent patients were SARS-CoV-2 positive by nasal swab PCR. The convalescents comprised six males and four females, two of them Hispanic.

The treatment is: roughly ten-day PBMC culture with coronavirus spike peptide pools or control peptides (ViraFEST assay). V gene TRBV7-8 combines with J gene TRBJ1-5; the D gene is possibly TRBD1 (5 bases). The clonotype comes from a human donor who had recovered from COVID-19. The sample consisted of CD4+ T cells from blood, cultured in vitro. CDR3 in DNA: TGTGCCAGCAGCCTGGAGGGAATGGGGGTCAATCAGCCCCAGCATTTT. Amino acids: CASSLEGMGVNQPQHF.